The 7 T cell receptor beta chains listed next were all sequenced from one sample in a study of blood T cell repertoires in COVID-19. Generated by immunoSEQ multiplex PCR, the TCRdb table keeps only in-frame clones and is missing some. Of 250,000 to 400,000 clones listed, around 86% are singletons. What was sequenced was PBMCs or T cells enriched from blood (not recorded which). The receptors here all came from a man aged 55 to 69 who had recovered from COVID-19.

This clone came up once. The genes are TRBV28 and TRBJ2-3; 8 bases fit TRBD2. CDR3 length equals 14 residues. With V trimmed by 3 bases and J by 14 bases, 13 bases remained unmatched. Germline V gene lookup returns CDR1 MDHEN and CDR2 SYDVKM. The CDR3 here is CASSFLAGGPRVYF. DNA for the CDR3: TGTGCCAGCAGTTTTTTGGCGGGAGGCCCCCGGGTGTATTTT.

This clone showed up just once. This chain links TRBV7-2 with TRBJ2-7, with D hard to call. Germline values: CDR1 SGHTA, CDR2 FQGNSA. Trimming removed 3 bases at V and 3 bases at J, with 6 bases between. There are 12 residues in the CDR3. The DNA for the CDR3 is TGTGCCAGCAGCTTCCTTAGCTACGAGCAGTACTTC. Protein: CASSFLSYEQYF.

The rearrangement links TRBV11-3 to TRBJ2-7, with D possibly matching TRBD2 (6 bases). Trimming cost V 6 bases and J 1 base, with 13 bases left between them. Per germline, CDR1 SGHNT and CDR2 YENEEA. This CDR3 contains 14 residues. CDR3 amino acids: CASSSASASYEQYF. As DNA, the CDR3 is TGTGCCAGCAGTTCGGCTAGCGCGTCCTACGAGCAGTACTTC.

CDR3: CASSEEGLAVSSYEQYF. CDR3 nucleotide sequence: TGTGCCAGCAGTGAAGAGGGACTAGCGGTGAGCTCCTACGAGCAGTACTTC. The rearrangement uses TRBV2 and TRBJ2-7; 11 bases agree with TRBD2. Germline CDR1 and CDR2: SNHLY and FYNNEI. The ends lost 1 base at V and 0 bases at J; junction bases unmatched: 5. CDR3 length: 17 residues.

The chain employs TRBV27 and TRBJ2-1; 7 positions agree with TRBD2. The CDR3 covers 14 residues. J gave up 9 bases and V 8 bases, and 13 bases lay outside the gene matches. CDR1 is MNHEY, CDR2 SMNVEV, per germline (reference sequence). CDR3 protein: CASRNPFSGGEQFF. CDR3 sequence (DNA): TGTGCCAGCCGAAACCCGTTTTCGGGGGGTGAGCAGTTCTTC.

A few counts support this clone. The chain has TRBV24-1 and TRBJ2-7; D unresolved. CDR1 KGHDR and CDR2 SFDVKD come from the germline V gene. V was pared by 3 bases and J by 2 bases, with 13 bases between. The CDR3 has 15 residues. The CDR3 is CATSDSRRRTYEQYF. CDR3 nucleotide sequence: TGTGCCACCAGTGATAGCAGGCGTCGGACCTACGAGCAGTACTTC.

The genes are TRBV19 and TRBJ1-5, with no clear D. V was clipped by 6 bases and J by 3 bases, with 12 bases between them. Germline CDR1 and CDR2: LNHDA and SQIVND (reference sequence). The CDR3 is 14 amino acids. This CDR3 is CASRDGVHNQPQHF. The CDR3, as DNA: TGTGCCAGTAGAGACGGGGTACACAATCAGCCCCAGCATTTT.